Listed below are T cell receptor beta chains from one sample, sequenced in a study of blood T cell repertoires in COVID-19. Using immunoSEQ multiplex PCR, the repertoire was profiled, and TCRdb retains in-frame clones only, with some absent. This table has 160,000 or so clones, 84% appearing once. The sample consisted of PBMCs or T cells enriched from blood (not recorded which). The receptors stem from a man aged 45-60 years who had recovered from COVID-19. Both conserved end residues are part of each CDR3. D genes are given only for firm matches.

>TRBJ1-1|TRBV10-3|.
CAISASARSTEAFF
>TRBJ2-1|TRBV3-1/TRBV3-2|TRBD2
CASSRSGGGRNEQFF
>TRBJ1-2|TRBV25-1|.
CASSTRGNYGYTF
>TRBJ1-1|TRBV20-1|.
CSASPRTRFRSNTEAFF
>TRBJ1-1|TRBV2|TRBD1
CASSETGQGYTEAFF
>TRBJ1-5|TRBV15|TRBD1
CATSRDKQGAQPQHF
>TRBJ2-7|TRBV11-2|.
CASSLIPRGPYEQYF
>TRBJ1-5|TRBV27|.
CASSLGEYQPQHF
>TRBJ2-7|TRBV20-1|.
CSATEIYEQYF
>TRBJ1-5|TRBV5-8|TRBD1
CASRTGGRQPQHF
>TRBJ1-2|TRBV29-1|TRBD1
CSVGTGVSGYTF
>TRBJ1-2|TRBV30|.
CAWSGRGGGYTF
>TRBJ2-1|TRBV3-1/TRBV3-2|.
CASSQTEYNEQFF
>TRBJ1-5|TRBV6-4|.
CASSDSRGQSNQPQHF
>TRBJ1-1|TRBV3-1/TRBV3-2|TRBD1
CASSPTSGGGTEAFF
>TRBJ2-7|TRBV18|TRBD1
CASSIGTGGNYEQYF
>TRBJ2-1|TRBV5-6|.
CASRKSDIAPWFF
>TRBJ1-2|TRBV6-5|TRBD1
CASSWTGGADGYTF
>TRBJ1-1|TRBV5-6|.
CASSVGQMNTEAFF
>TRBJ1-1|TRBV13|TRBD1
CASSWGTGLDTEAFF
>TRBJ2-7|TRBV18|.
CASSPTDRLGAYEQYF
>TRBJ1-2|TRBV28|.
CASSPGWAYGYTF
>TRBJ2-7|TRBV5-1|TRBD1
CASSSGQGTVYEQYF
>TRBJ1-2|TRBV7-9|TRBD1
CASSQQGPYGYTF
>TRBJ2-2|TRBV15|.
CATSRDSGETGELFF
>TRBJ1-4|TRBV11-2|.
CASSLATGKGEKLFF
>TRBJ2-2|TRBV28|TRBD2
CASSESGGAGNTGELFF
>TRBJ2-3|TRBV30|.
CAWRRPSTDTQYF
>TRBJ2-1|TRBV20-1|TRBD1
CSASGQGLNNEQFF
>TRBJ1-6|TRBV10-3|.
CAIRVDSYNSPLHF
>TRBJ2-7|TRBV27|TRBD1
CASRKLQGASYEQYF
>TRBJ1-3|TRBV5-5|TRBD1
CASSRGQSGNTIYF
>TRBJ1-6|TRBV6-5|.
CASSYGPGRANSPLHF
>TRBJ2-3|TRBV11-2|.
CASSLGGVGTDTQYF
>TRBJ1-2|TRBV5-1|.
CASSLYKGLNEGYTF
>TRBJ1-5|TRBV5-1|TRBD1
CASSLQGTGNQPQHF
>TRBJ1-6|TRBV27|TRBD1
CASTLRQGRGSPLHF
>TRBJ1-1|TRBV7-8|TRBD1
CASTLETGGSTEAFF
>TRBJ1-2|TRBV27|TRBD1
CASSLSTRGHYGYTF
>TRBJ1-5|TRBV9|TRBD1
CASSAGQGAVQPQHF
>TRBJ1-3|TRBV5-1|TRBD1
CASSLAHGTAGNTIYF
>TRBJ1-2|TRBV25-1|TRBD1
CASRGDPGQGAFDYGYTF
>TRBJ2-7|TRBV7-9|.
CASSLSASSYEQYF
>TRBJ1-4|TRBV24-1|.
CATSGPGGDEKLFF
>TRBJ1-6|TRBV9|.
CASSLTQGSWSPLHF
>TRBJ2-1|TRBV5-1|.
CASSSKGQDGEQFF
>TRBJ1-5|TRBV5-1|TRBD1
CASSSGTENQPQHF
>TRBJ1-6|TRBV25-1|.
CASSVGGGYNSPLHF
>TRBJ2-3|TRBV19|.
CASNQGQRTDTQYF
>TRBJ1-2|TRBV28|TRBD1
CASSLRQGNGGYTF
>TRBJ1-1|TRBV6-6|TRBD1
CASSNNRGLAFF
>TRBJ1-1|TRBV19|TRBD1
CASSKTGRNTEAFF
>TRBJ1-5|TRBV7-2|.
CASSAGTRFSRVQPQHF
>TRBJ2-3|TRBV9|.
CASSVVAGPTDTQYF